The 23 T cell receptor beta chains below come from one sample, sequenced in a study of cytomegalovirus exposure and HLA in healthy donors. Both 60 Vbeta primers and 13 Jbeta primers went into the PCR. Profiled with immunoSEQ multiplex PCR; TCRdb holds only in-frame clones, not every one. Of around 200,000 clones listed, 65% to 80% are singletons. What was sequenced was PBMCs. The receptors were sampled from a girl between 2 and 10 years old in good health and CMV-seronegative.

The rearrangement uses TRBV4-2 and TRBJ2-1; D unresolved. CDR3 length equals 14 residues. In germline, CDR1 is LGHNA, CDR2 YNFKEQ. Between the trimmed V and J ends, which lost 1 base and 9 bases, there was a span of 13 bases. As DNA, the CDR3 is TGTGCCAGCAGCCAAGCAGTAGCTACAACTGAGCAGTTCTTC. This sequence encodes CASSQAVATTEQFF.

The gene calls are TRBV4-2 and TRBJ2-7; D not resolved. V was shortened by 0 bases and J by 1 base, with 16 bases between the two germline ends. The CDR3 length is 17 residues. Germline CDR1 and CDR2: LGHNA and YNFKEQ. The CDR3 spells CASSQEYHGGISYEQYF. The DNA for the CDR3 is TGTGCCAGCAGCCAAGAATATCACGGCGGAATTTCCTACGAGCAGTACTTC.

The CDR3: CASSTKTVNF. CDR3 DNA sequence: TGTGCCAGCAGCACCAAAACAGTCAACTTT. V and J are TRBV21-1 and TRBJ1-1; the table gives TRBD1 as D, unverified against the DNA. TRBV21-1 is a recognized pseudogene. This CDR3 spans 10 amino acids.

The table lists this clone with a count of one. This sequence joins TRBV25-1 and TRBJ1-1, with 9 bases aligning to TRBD1. V was pared by 6 bases and J by 4 bases, with 6 bases of the junction left unmatched. The CDR3 contains 14 residues. Looked up from germline, CDR1 is MGHDK and CDR2 is SYGVNS. The CDR3: CASRDGTGITEAFF. The CDR3, as DNA: TGTGCCAGCAGGGACGGGACAGGGATCACTGAAGCTTTCTTT.

This clone was observed a few times. This rearrangement joins TRBV27 to TRBJ2-7, with 8 bases fitting TRBD1. V lost 2 bases to trimming and J lost 2 bases; unmatched junction nucleotides: 2. The CDR3 has 14 residues. CDR1 is MNHEY, CDR2 SMNVEV, per germline (reference sequence). The CDR3 DNA reads TGTGCCAGCAGTTTAACAGGGGGTGCCTACGAGCAGTACTTC. Amino acid sequence: CASSLTGGAYEQYF.

This chain uses TRBV19 with TRBJ1-5; 7 positions agree with TRBD1. CDR3 length equals 14 residues. Germline assignment: CDR1 LNHDA and CDR2 SQIVND (reference sequence). Losses at the gene ends were 2 bases for V and 4 bases for J; bases not matched to a gene: 2. Here the CDR3 DNA reads TGTGCCAGTAGTATATTCAGGGGGAATCAGCCCCAGCATTTT. It translates to CASSIFRGNQPQHF.

The chain recombines TRBV6-1 with TRBJ2-5; D uncertain. Judging by the DNA end, TRBJ2-7 fits better; the J call may be wrong. CDR3 length: 12 residues. Germline V gives CDR1 MNHNS, CDR2 SASEGT. CDR3 nucleotides: TGTGCCAGCACCCCATCTACCTACGAGCAGTACTTC. Protein: CASTPSTYEQYF.

V and J are TRBV6-1 and TRBJ2-7; D unresolved. V was trimmed by 5 bases and J by 6 bases, leaving 8 bases between them. The CDR3 is made up of 11 amino acids. Germline assignment: CDR1 MNHNS and CDR2 SASEGT. For the CDR3, the DNA is TGTGCCAGCAGTCTAGACGGCGAGCAGTACTTC. Translated: CASSLDGEQYF.

The genes are TRBV29-1 and TRBJ2-5; TRBD1 matches at 9 bases. The CDR3 contains 14 residues. V trimming: 6 bases; J trimming: 5 bases; junction bases outside the gene matches: 10. The germline CDR1 and CDR2 sequences are SQVTM and ANQGSEA. The CDR3 protein is CSVHYRGLRETQYF. CDR3 bases: TGCAGCGTCCATTACAGGGGGCTGAGGGAGACCCAGTACTTC.

This chain uses TRBV7-3 with TRBJ2-5, with 8 bases lining up with TRBD1. The CDR3 consists of 13 residues. J lost 5 bases, V lost 5 bases, and 4 bases had no gene match. The germline gives CDR1 SGHTA, CDR2 FQGTGA. The CDR3 DNA is TGTGCCAGCAGCCCTCAGGGGGCTGAGACCCAGTACTTC. Residues: CASSPQGAETQYF.

The V and J genes are TRBV13 and TRBJ2-7; D perhaps matches TRBD1 (6 bases). The ends were cut back, 5 bases at V and 2 bases at J, with 13 bases in the middle. Germline V gene data show CDR1 as PRHDT and CDR2 as FYEKMQ (reference sequence). CDR3 length: 14 amino acids. The CDR3 DNA sequence: TGTGCCAGCAGCACCCGGGACATCCCCTACGAGCAGTACTTC. The encoded protein is CASSTRDIPYEQYF.

The CDR3 DNA reads as TGTGCCAGCAGCCCTGGGGATAGCGGGGGGTTTGAGACCCAGTACTTC. It translates to CASSPGDSGGFETQYF. The chain is built from TRBV7-3 and TRBJ2-5; 10 bases map to TRBD2. The CDR3 extends over 16 amino acids. Germline-derived CDR1 and CDR2 are SGHTA and FQGTGA. Losses at the gene ends were 5 bases for V and 5 bases for J; bases not matched to a gene: 11.

The CDR3 here is CASSLALAGDTGELFF. The CDR3 DNA is TGTGCCAGCAGCTTGGCTCTAGCGGGCGACACCGGGGAGCTGTTTTTT. The chain has TRBV5-6 and TRBJ2-2, with 8 bases fitting TRBD2. CDR1 is SGHDT, CDR2 YYEEEE, per germline. The V segment lost 0 bases and the J segment 3 bases; nucleotides outside the gene matches: 4. The CDR3 extends over 16 amino acids.

This chain links TRBV30 with TRBJ1-3, with D tentatively TRBD1 (5 bases). The CDR3 runs to 18 residues. CDR1 is GTSNPN, CDR2 SVGIG, per germline (reference sequence). V shed 1 base and J shed 0 bases, with 19 bases lying between them. CDR3 nucleotides: TGTGCCTGGAGTGGCCTCCCTGGGGCAACAAGCTCTGGAAACACCATATATTTT. Encoded protein: CAWSGLPGATSSGNTIYF.

The chain uses TRBV5-1 and TRBJ1-2; D is perhaps TRBD1 (5 bases). V was pared by 5 bases and J by 2 bases, with 13 bases between. From germline, CDR1 is SGHRS and CDR2 YFSETQ. The CDR3 is 14 residues long. For the CDR3, the DNA is TGCGCCAGCAGTCCAAGGACACTAAACTATGGCTACACCTTC. Translated, it gives CASSPRTLNYGYTF. Full variable domain (outside the CDR3, taken from reference TRBV5-1 and TRBJ1-2): KAGVTQTPRYLIKTRGQQVTLSCSPISGHRSVSWYQQTPGQGLQFLFEYFSETQRNKGNFPGRFSGRQFSNSRSEMNVSTLELGDSALYLCASSPRTLNYGYTFGSGTRLTVV.

This clone was seen just once. The V and J genes are TRBV5-4 and TRBJ1-1; 9 nucleotides line up with TRBD1. Germline lookup yields CDR1 SGHNT and CDR2 YYREEE (reference sequence). This CDR3 is built from 15 residues. V shed 3 bases and J 5 bases; nucleotides not matched to a gene: 8. The CDR3 loop reads CASSSPGQGFTEAFF. DNA of the CDR3: TGTGCCAGCAGCTCCCCGGGACAGGGTTTTACTGAAGCTTTCTTT.

This chain uses TRBV2 with TRBJ1-2, with 12 bases matching TRBD1. V shed 6 bases and J 3 bases; nucleotides not matched to a gene: 2. The germline V gene has CDR1 SNHLY and CDR2 FYNNEI. This CDR3 contains 14 residues. CDR3 coding DNA: TGTGCCAGCAGCCGGGACAGGGGGCACTATGGCTACACCTTC. Amino acids: CASSRDRGHYGYTF.

This clone has only a few counts. This chain joins TRBV11-3 and TRBJ2-2; tentatively, D is TRBD1 (5 bases). V shed 5 bases and J shed 3 bases, with 10 bases lying between them. Germline V CDR1 and CDR2: SGHNT, YENEEA. The CDR3 runs 14 residues. CDR3 DNA: TGTGCCAGCAGCACGGACAAGCACACCGGGGAGCTGTTTTTT. Residues: CASSTDKHTGELFF.

V gene TRBV2 combines with J gene TRBJ2-5; the match to TRBD1 covers 8 bases. CDR1 and CDR2 (germline): SNHLY, FYNNEI. The CDR3 is made up of 14 amino acids. With V trimmed by 6 bases and J by 5 bases, 8 bases remained unmatched. The CDR3 reads CASSEQGVGETQYF. The CDR3 DNA follows: TGTGCCAGCAGCGAACAGGGGGTTGGCGAGACCCAGTACTTC.

There are a few counts of this clone. The chain recombines TRBV30 with TRBJ2-1, with TRBD2 identical over 10 bases. V gave up 0 bases and J gave up 1 base; unmatched junction bases: 9. The CDR3 has 18 residues. Germline values: CDR1 GTSNPN, CDR2 SVGIG (reference sequence). Here the CDR3 DNA reads TGTGCCTGGAGTGTCGCTCCTAGCGGGAGTAGTTCCTACAATGAGCAGTTCTTC. Residues: CAWSVAPSGSSSYNEQFF.

V usage is TRBV4-2 and J usage is TRBJ2-2; tentative D call: TRBD1 (6 bases). CDR3 length: 20 residues. V shed 1 base and J shed 6 bases, with 27 bases lying between them. The germline CDR1 and CDR2 sequences are LGHNA and YNFKEQ. The CDR3 region has the DNA TGTGCCAGCAGCCAAGTGGGGTTCTCAGAGGGAACAGGGCGCGCCGGGGAGCTGTTTTTT. It is translated as CASSQVGFSEGTGRAGELFF.

The J gene is TRBJ2-1, the V gene TRBV5-1, with 10 bases lining up with TRBD2. The CDR3 covers 16 residues. Trimming at V came to 1 base and at J to 4 bases, leaving 5 bases not matched to a gene. CDR1 SGHRS and CDR2 YFSETQ come from the germline V gene. The chain's CDR3 is CASSLTSGVLYNEQFF. CDR3 bases: TGCGCCAGCAGCTTGACTAGCGGGGTGCTTTACAATGAGCAGTTCTTC.

The J gene is TRBJ1-2, the V gene TRBV2, with 9 bases fitting TRBD1. From germline, CDR1 is SNHLY and CDR2 FYNNEI. This CDR3 has 15 amino acids. Losses at the gene ends were 7 bases for V and 5 bases for J; bases not matched to a gene: 11. The CDR3 loop reads CASIPGPGQGYGYTF. The CDR3 DNA sequence: TGTGCCAGCATACCCGGGCCGGGACAGGGATATGGCTACACCTTC.